The 14 T cell receptor beta chains below were found in one sample sequenced in a study of blood T cell repertoires in COVID-19. The protocol was immunoSEQ multiplex PCR, while the TCRdb copy is restricted to in-frame clones and leaves out a portion. This sample yields 250,000 to 300,000 clones, of which roughly 85% are seen a single time; over 4% belongs to the top ten. Specimen: PBMCs or T cells enriched from blood (not recorded which). These receptors all stem from a man aged 35 to 55 who had been exposed to COVID-19.

The chain recombines TRBV10-1 with TRBJ2-3; 10 nucleotides match TRBD2. Germline V lookup: CDR1 WNHNN, CDR2 SYGVQD (reference sequence). The CDR3 runs to 16 residues. V shed 3 bases, J shed 6 bases, and the junction held 9 bases outside the gene matches. The CDR3 region has the DNA TGCGCCAGCAGTGAACAGGCTAGCGGGAGTAGGGATACGCAGTATTTT. Its translation is CASSEQASGSRDTQYF.

V gene TRBV5-1 combines with J gene TRBJ1-2; D possibly corresponds to TRBD1 (6 bases). The V end was cut by 4 bases, the J end by 4 bases, with 8 bases between. CDR1 and CDR2 from the germline V gene are SGHRS and YFSETQ. There are 12 residues in the CDR3. The CDR3 is CASSPTGYGYTF. CDR3 nucleotides: TGCGCCAGCAGCCCGACAGGCTATGGCTACACCTTC.

The V gene is TRBV19, the J gene TRBJ2-7; tentatively, D is TRBD1 (6 bases). Deletions cut 3 bases from V and 4 bases from J, with 13 bases between. This CDR3 is 14 amino acids long. Per the germline V gene, CDR1 is LNHDA and CDR2 is SQIVND (reference sequence). The DNA of the CDR3 is TGTGCCAGTAGTATTTCAGGGGCCACGTACGAGCAGTACTTC. Protein sequence: CASSISGATYEQYF.

This sequence joins TRBV14 and TRBJ2-7; 9 nucleotides line up with TRBD1. This CDR3 has 20 residues. The V segment lost 5 bases and the J segment 4 bases; nucleotides outside the gene matches: 24. Per germline, CDR1 SGHDN and CDR2 FVKESK. For the CDR3, the DNA is TGTGCCAGCAGCACCCGGGGACAGGGAAACCCAATCTCCTCACCTTACGAGCAGTACTTC. It yields the protein CASSTRGQGNPISSPYEQYF.

This clone was detected only once. The chain combines TRBV18 with TRBJ2-1, with a weak D call TRBD1 (6 bases). Germline V gene data show CDR1 as KGHSH and CDR2 as LQKENI. CDR3 length equals 14 residues. V lost 4 bases and J lost 9, with 16 bases in between. Written as DNA, the CDR3 is TGTGCCAGCTCACTACCCTCCAGGGACACTGAGCAGTTCTTC. This codes for CASSLPSRDTEQFF.

The genes are TRBV18 and TRBJ2-2, with D perhaps matching TRBD2 (6 bases). Germline CDR1 is KGHSH and CDR2 is LQKENI. This CDR3 has 13 residues. V lost 3 bases and J 9 bases, leaving 11 bases between the germline ends. The CDR3 bases are TGTGCCAGCTCACCGGGACTTGCCCGGGAGCTGTTTTTT. This encodes CASSPGLARELFF.

The chain links TRBV19 to TRBJ1-1; possible D gene TRBD1, 5 bases. Germline CDR1 is LNHDA and CDR2 is SQIVND (reference sequence). This CDR3 region has 15 residues. Deletions cut 1 base from V and 3 bases from J, with 12 bases between. The CDR3 is CASSIVGVVHTEAFF. CDR3 nucleotides: TGTGCCAGTAGTATAGTAGGGGTAGTGCACACTGAAGCTTTCTTT.

This clone was detected once. This chain connects TRBV5-1 to TRBJ2-6, with a possible D match to TRBD1 (6 bases). Trimming stripped 2 bases from V and 2 bases from J, with 14 bases between. CDR1 and CDR2 from the germline V gene are SGHRS and YFSETQ. The CDR3 extends over 17 amino acids. CDR3 amino acids: CASSLWGPEAGANVLTF. The CDR3 bases are TGCGCCAGCAGCTTATGGGGGCCAGAAGCTGGGGCCAACGTCCTGACTTTC.

The chain is built from TRBV30 and TRBJ1-2, with TRBD1 matching 11 bases. The CDR3 is made up of 14 amino acids. Germline V gives CDR1 GTSNPN, CDR2 SVGIG (reference sequence). Trimming took 4 bases from V and 4 from J; bases not matched to a gene: 5. This chain's CDR3 is CAWTGQGAAYGYTF. Written as DNA, the CDR3 is TGTGCCTGGACCGGACAGGGGGCGGCCTATGGCTACACCTTC.

V and J are TRBV27 and TRBJ1-2, with D unclear. Deletions cut 4 bases from V and 1 base from J, with 7 bases between. The germline CDR1 and CDR2 sequences are MNHEY and SMNVEV (reference sequence). This CDR3 is 13 amino acids long. This CDR3 reads CASSSHNNYGYTF. The DNA of the CDR3 is TGTGCCAGCAGTTCTCACAATAACTATGGCTACACCTTC.

The genes are TRBV6-5 and TRBJ1-3, with D perhaps TRBD1 (6 bases). The CDR3 is 15 amino acids. Per germline, CDR1 MNHEY and CDR2 SVGAGI. V shed 1 base and J shed 2 bases, with 9 bases lying between them. CDR3 coding DNA: TGTGCCAGCAGTTACTGGGGGACAACTGGAAACACCATATATTTT. It yields the protein CASSYWGTTGNTIYF.

The V gene is TRBV7-9, the J gene TRBJ2-3; D may be TRBD2 (6 bases). V lost 7 bases, J lost 1 base, and 15 bases lay in between. This CDR3 has 15 residues. Germline CDR1 is SEHNR and CDR2 is FQNEAQ (reference sequence). For the CDR3, the DNA is TGTGCCAGCAACGACTGGGGGGTTCGCACAGATACGCAGTATTTT. Amino acid sequence: CASNDWGVRTDTQYF.

The genes are TRBV7-9 and TRBJ2-1, with D perhaps TRBD2 (6 bases). From germline, CDR1 is SEHNR and CDR2 FQNEAQ (reference sequence). V dropped 5 bases and J dropped 11 bases, with 22 bases sitting between them. This CDR3 contains 15 residues. The CDR3 DNA reads as TGTGCCAGCAGCCAGGCATACAGGACTACAAATCAGCAGTTCTTC. Amino acid sequence: CASSQAYRTTNQQFF.

V and J are TRBV5-1 and TRBJ1-1, with 9 positions matching TRBD1. The V gene's germline CDR1 is SGHRS and CDR2 YFSETQ. This CDR3 is 15 amino acids long. V trimming: 4 bases; J trimming: 3 bases; junction bases outside the gene matches: 7. CDR3 amino acids: CASSVGQGEDTEAFF. The CDR3 DNA reads TGCGCCAGCAGCGTGGGACAGGGCGAAGACACTGAAGCTTTCTTT. The full variable domain, in which reference TRBV5-1 and TRBJ1-1 provide the parts outside the CDR3, is KAGVTQTPRYLIKTRGQQVTLSCSPISGHRSVSWYQQTPGQGLQFLFEYFSETQRNKGNFPGRFSGRQFSNSRSEMNVSTLELGDSALYLCASSVGQGEDTEAFFGQGTRLTVV.